Below are 14 T cell receptor beta chains sequenced from a single sample in a study of beta chain features in type 1 diabetes (dated 2018 in TCRdb). Receptor amplification or capture employed the immunoSEQ multiplex PCR assay. The entire isolated RNA was reverse transcribed using the High Capacity cDNA Reverse Transcription Kit, and thus expressed TCRB transcripts were sequenced. Not all clones reach the TCRdb copy of this immuneACCESS table, which keeps in-frame sequences only. Checked studies attribute under half of the gap to unresolved V genes and leave the rest unexplained. This sample gives 130,000 or so clones in total; about 9.2% of them show up just once. Together, the top ten hold roughly 0.74% of the sample. The sample comprised central memory CD4+ T cells from blood. These receptors originate from a man younger than 35 in good health.

The sample holds a few counts of this clone. The chain combines TRBV6-6 with TRBJ1-1; D call uncertain. This CDR3 comprises 14 residues. V was cut by 0 bases and J by 1 base, with 6 bases left in between. Germline V gene data show CDR1 as MNHNY and CDR2 as SVGAGI (reference sequence). The CDR3 is CASSYSFKNTEAFF. CDR3 DNA: TGTGCCAGCAGTTACTCCTTTAAGAACACTGAAGCTTTCTTT.

A few counts support this clone. The chain employs TRBV18 and TRBJ2-7; 8 bases line up with TRBD1. V shed 3 bases, J shed 6 bases, and the junction held 7 bases outside the gene matches. This CDR3 region has 14 residues. Germline V lookup: CDR1 KGHSH, CDR2 LQKENI. The CDR3 nucleotides read TGTGCCAGCTCACCGGGACAGGTGACTCGCGAGCAGTACTTC. This translates into CASSPGQVTREQYF.

This clone was recorded a few times. The chain is built from TRBV6-5 and TRBJ2-3; TRBD2 matches at 8 bases. The V segment lost 5 bases and the J segment 1 base; nucleotides outside the gene matches: 2. CDR3 length equals 14 residues. Per germline, CDR1 MNHEY and CDR2 SVGAGI. The CDR3 loop is CASSRRGGTDTQYF. The CDR3 DNA follows: TGTGCCAGCAGTAGGCGGGGGGGCACAGATACGCAGTATTTT.

The table lists this clone with a few counts. The CDR3 region has the DNA TGTGCCAGCACCCGGACAGTCACAGATACGCAGTATTTT. Translated, it gives CASTRTVTDTQYF. This chain links TRBV5-8 with TRBJ2-3; a possible D gene is TRBD1 (6 bases). There are 13 residues in the CDR3. Germline V gene sequence: CDR1 SGHTS, CDR2 YDEGEE. V lost 6 bases to trimming and J lost 2 bases, with 10 bases between them. Supplemented by reference TRBV5-8 and TRBJ2-3, the full variable domain reads EAGVTQSPTHLIKTRGQQATLRCSPISGHTSVYWYQQALGLGLQFLLWYDEGEERNRGNFPPRFSGRQFPNYSSELNVNALELEDSALYLCASTRTVTDTQYFGPGTRLTVL.

A few counts support this clone. The chain combines TRBV4-3 with TRBJ2-2; 7 bases align to TRBD2. From germline, CDR1 is LGHNA and CDR2 YSLEER. This CDR3 spans 16 amino acids. V lost 2 bases to trimming and J lost 5 bases; unmatched junction nucleotides: 8. CDR3 sequence (DNA): TGCGCCAGCAGCCAACTTACTAGCGTGGGGACCGGGGAGCTGTTTTTT. Its translation: CASSQLTSVGTGELFF.

This clone was observed a few times. The chain uses TRBV29-1 and TRBJ2-7, with D perhaps TRBD2 (6 bases). Trimming stripped 4 bases from V and 6 bases from J, with 22 bases between. Germline V gene lookup returns CDR1 SQVTM and CDR2 ANQGSEA. The length of the CDR3 is 15 residues. CDR3 sequence (DNA): TGCAGCGTTGGGGGACTCGGACTCCTCCAGGGCGAGCAGTACTTC. This translates into CSVGGLGLLQGEQYF.

The chain employs TRBV7-2 and TRBJ2-2; 7 nucleotides agree with TRBD2. The junction had 10 bases not matched to a gene; V was cut back by 6 bases and J by 6 bases. Germline assignment: CDR1 SGHTA and CDR2 FQGNSA. This CDR3 spans 15 amino acids. The CDR3 sequence: CASRVGGGLSGELFF. The CDR3 DNA reads as TGTGCCAGCAGGGTTGGGGGAGGGTTATCCGGGGAGCTGTTTTTT.

CDR3 region: CASSQEVTGAAGEGYTF. The CDR3 region has the DNA TGCGCCAGCAGCCAAGAAGTGACAGGGGCCGCGGGTGAAGGCTACACCTTC. The chain joins TRBV4-1 to TRBJ1-2, with 8 positions matching TRBD1. CDR1 and CDR2 (germline): MGHRA, YSYEKL. After removal of 0 bases from V and 8 bases from J, the junction contained 14 bases not matched to a gene. The CDR3 extends over 17 amino acids.

This clone appeared a few times. The V and J genes are TRBV19 and TRBJ1-1; D unclear. The V end was cut by 2 bases, the J end by 4 bases, with 8 bases between. The CDR3 has 13 amino acids. Germline lookup yields CDR1 LNHDA and CDR2 SQIVND (reference sequence). As DNA, the CDR3 is TGTGCCAGTAGTATAAGAGGTGGCACTGAAGCTTTCTTT. Translation: CASSIRGGTEAFF. Together with reference TRBV19 and TRBJ1-1, the CDR3 gives the full variable domain: DGGITQSPKYLFRKEGQNVTLSCEQNLNHDAMYWYRQDPGQGLRLIYYSQIVNDFQKGDIAEGYSVSREKKESFPLTVTSAQKNPTAFYLCASSIRGGTEAFFGQGTRLTVV.

In its sample, this clone was seen a few times. The V call is TRBV9, the J call TRBJ1-2, with unresolved D. The CDR3 runs 13 residues. Germline V gene sequence: CDR1 SGDLS, CDR2 YYNGEE. V was cut by 0 bases and J by 7 bases, with 10 bases left in between. CDR3 bases: TGTGCCAGCAGCGTAGGCGTTAGTGGTGGCTACACCTTC. It translates to CASSVGVSGGYTF.

This clone was seen a handful of times. The rearrangement uses TRBV4-2 and TRBJ2-7; D is unresolved. Deletions cut 1 base from V and 6 bases from J, with 7 bases between. CDR3 length: 12 residues. Germline V lookup: CDR1 LGHNA, CDR2 YNFKEQ. The CDR3 sequence is CASSQVLREQYF. In DNA, the CDR3 is TGTGCCAGCAGCCAAGTTCTCCGCGAGCAGTACTTC.

The chain employs TRBV2 and TRBJ1-6; D remains ambiguous. Germline V gives CDR1 SNHLY, CDR2 FYNNEI. The CDR3 length is 11 residues. V dropped 7 bases and J dropped 10 bases, with 8 bases sitting between them. CDR3 in DNA: TGTGCCAGCACGGTAGAATCACCCCTCCACTTT. Its translation is CASTVESPLHF. Full variable domain (remainder filled in from reference TRBV2 and TRBJ1-6): EPEVTQTPSHQVTQMGQEVILRCVPISNHLYFYWYRQILGQKVEFLVSFYNNEISEKSEIFDDQFSVERPDGSNFTLKIRSTKLEDSAMYFCASTVESPLHFGNGTRLTVT.

The J gene is TRBJ2-7, the V gene TRBV7-2; 7 nucleotides line up with TRBD2. Germline CDR1 and CDR2: SGHTA and FQGNSA. The junction had 7 bases not matched to a gene; V was cut back by 0 bases and J by 5 bases. This CDR3 is 15 amino acids long. The CDR3 DNA sequence: TGTGCCAGCAGCTTAGCGGGGGGGTCCAGAAACGAGCAGTACTTC. This codes for CASSLAGGSRNEQYF.

The chain employs TRBV25-1 and TRBJ2-5; 9 nucleotides agree with TRBD2. With 3 bases clipped from V and 5 bases from J, the junction kept 13 bases outside the gene matches. This CDR3 spans 17 amino acids. Germline loops: CDR1 MGHDK, CDR2 SYGVNS. This CDR3 reads CASSDHYSGGREETQYF. Here the CDR3 DNA reads TGTGCCAGCAGTGACCATTATAGCGGGGGAAGAGAGGAGACCCAGTACTTC.